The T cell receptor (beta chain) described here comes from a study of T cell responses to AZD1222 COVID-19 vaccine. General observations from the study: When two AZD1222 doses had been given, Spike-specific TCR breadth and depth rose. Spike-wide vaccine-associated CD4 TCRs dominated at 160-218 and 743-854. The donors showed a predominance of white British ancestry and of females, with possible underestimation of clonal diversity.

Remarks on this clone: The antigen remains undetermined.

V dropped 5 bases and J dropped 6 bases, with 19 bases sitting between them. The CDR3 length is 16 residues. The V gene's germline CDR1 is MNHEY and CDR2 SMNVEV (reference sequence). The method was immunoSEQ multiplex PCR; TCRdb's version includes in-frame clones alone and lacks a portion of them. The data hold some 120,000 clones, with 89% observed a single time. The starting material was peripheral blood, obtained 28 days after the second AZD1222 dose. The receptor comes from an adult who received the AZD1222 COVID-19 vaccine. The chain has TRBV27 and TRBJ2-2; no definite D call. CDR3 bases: TGTGCCAGCAGTCGATACGCTAATATGGGCGCCGGGGAGCTGTTTTTT. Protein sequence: CASSRYANMGAGELFF.